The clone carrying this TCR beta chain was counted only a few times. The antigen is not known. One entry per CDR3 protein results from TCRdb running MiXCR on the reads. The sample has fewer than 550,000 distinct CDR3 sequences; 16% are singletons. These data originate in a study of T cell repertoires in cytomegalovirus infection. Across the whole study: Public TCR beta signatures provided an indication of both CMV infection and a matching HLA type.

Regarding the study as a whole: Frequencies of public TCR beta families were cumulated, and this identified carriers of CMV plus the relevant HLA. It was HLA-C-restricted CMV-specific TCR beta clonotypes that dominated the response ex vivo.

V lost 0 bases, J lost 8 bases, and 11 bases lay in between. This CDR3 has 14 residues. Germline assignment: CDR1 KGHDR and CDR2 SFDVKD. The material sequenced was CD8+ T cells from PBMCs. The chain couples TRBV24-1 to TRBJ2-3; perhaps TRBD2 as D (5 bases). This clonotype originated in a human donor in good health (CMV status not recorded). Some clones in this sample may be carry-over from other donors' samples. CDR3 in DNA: TGTGCCACCAGTGATTTGACGGGGTTCGGTACGCAGTATTTT. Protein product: CATSDLTGFGTQYF.